This T cell receptor beta chain was captured by sequencing in a study of control samples from healthy donors and cancer patients. The germline CDR1 and CDR2 sequences are LNHDA and SQIVND (reference sequence). The CDR3 runs 15 residues. V lost 10 bases and J 5 bases, leaving 20 bases between the germline ends. TCRdb's table, derived via immunoSEQ multiplex PCR, lists solely in-frame clones and lacks some. Among under 140,000 clones listed, around 89% were seen once. Sequenced input: PBMCs. This TCR was sampled from a woman aged 55 to 70 with lung cancer. This chain links TRBV19 with TRBJ2-2, with D maybe TRBD1 (5 bases). The CDR3 coding sequence is TGTGCCACTAGGGGTCCAGTGTACGAAACCGGGGAGCTGTTTTTT. Protein product: CATRGPVYETGELFF. The entire variable domain, with the rest obtained from reference TRBV19 and TRBJ2-2, is as follows: DGGITQSPKYLFRKEGQNVTLSCEQNLNHDAMYWYRQDPGQGLRLIYYSQIVNDFQKGDIAEGYSVSREKKESFPLTVTSAQKNPTAFYLCATRGPVYETGELFFGEGSRLTVL.